These T cell receptor beta chains were read from a single sample in a study of T-cell memory formation after mild COVID-19. MiXCR was run by TCRdb on the 5' RACE reads, yielding one entry per CDR3 protein. The table records just over 200,000 distinct CDR3 sequences, roughly 10% of them present only once. Sequenced input: PBMCs or a T cell subset sorted from them (not recorded which). These receptor sequences come from a man aged 18 to 35 who had mild COVID-19 (a few samples of this study predate the infection). Cell type and time point are not known. CDR3s include the opening cysteine and the closing phenylalanine or tryptophan.

CDR3aa	j_gene	v_gene
CASTKARTSGGADTQYF	TRBJ2-3	TRBV11-2
CASKASGPYEQYF	TRBJ2-7	TRBV6-5
CASSSGAGPYGYTF	TRBJ1-2	TRBV7-2
CASSQGVLRGRNIQYF	TRBJ2-4	TRBV4-1
CASSEGQTAFF	TRBJ1-1	TRBV2
CASSLDRIRGNIQYF	TRBJ2-4	TRBV5-1
CASSYSDGQPVQYF	TRBJ2-7	TRBV6-2/TRBV6-3
CASSFLGAADTQYF	TRBJ2-3	TRBV5-6
CASSQLSGTKNTGELFF	TRBJ2-2	TRBV4-2
CAWSVKGPDGLGKLFF	TRBJ1-4	TRBV30
CASSPDRGITNSPLHF	TRBJ1-6	TRBV5-5
CASSLFGQAGEKLFF	TRBJ1-4	TRBV7-2
CASSLGAGNTGELFF	TRBJ2-2	TRBV7-2
CASSPIAGGPGNEQFF	TRBJ2-1	TRBV5-1
CASSLTGFSYEQYF	TRBJ2-7	TRBV7-2
CASSLEYGVYGYTF	TRBJ1-2	TRBV12-3/TRBV12-4
CAISRTGGGANTDTQYF	TRBJ2-3	TRBV10-3
CASSVHSGGSTGELFF	TRBJ2-2	TRBV9
CASSRGGDSYEQYF	TRBJ2-7	TRBV4-2
CASSHLPVPGLITGELFF	TRBJ2-2	TRBV4-1
CASSQLRASGAYNEQFF	TRBJ2-1	TRBV4-3
CASSIDQDRYGYTF	TRBJ1-2	TRBV19
CASSLGWGAAETQYF	TRBJ2-5	TRBV5-6
CASGRRNTGELFF	TRBJ2-2	TRBV7-3
CASSSDSRYNEQFF	TRBJ2-1	TRBV7-2
CASGPGTANLGTQYF	TRBJ2-3	TRBV12-5
CATRSGQNYGYTF	TRBJ1-2	TRBV15
CASSAVGETQYF	TRBJ2-5	TRBV28
CSASPGNSYNEQFF	TRBJ2-1	TRBV20-1